The rows below give T cell receptor beta chains drawn from one sample of a study of cytomegalovirus exposure and HLA in healthy donors. Assay: immunoSEQ multiplex PCR; the TCRdb copy retains only in-frame clones and omits some. The sample contains 150,000 to 200,000 clones, about 88% of which appear only once. The sequenced material came from PBMCs. The receptors come from a man between 18 and 29 years old in good health and CMV-seropositive. Both conserved end residues are part of each CDR3. D genes are given only for firm matches. Clone sizes are given selectively: once, few, many, or a class where the clone is expanded.

-	TRBJ2-5	-	TRBV2	TGTGCCAGCAGCGTGTCCTCTGTACAAGAGACCCAGTACTTC	CASSVSSVQETQYF
-	TRBJ1-1	-	TRBV9	TGTGCCAGCAGCGTCCAGACGGAGTTAAGCAGTGAAGCTTTCTTT	CASSVQTELSSEAFF
-	TRBJ1-6	-	TRBV6-1	TGTGCCAGCAAGGCGGACTCCTATAATTCACCCCTCCACTTT	CASKADSYNSPLHF
-	TRBJ2-7	-	TRBV27	TGTGCCAGCAGCTCGAGGCCAGACGCCCTCTACGAGCAGTACTTC	CASSSRPDALYEQYF
-	TRBJ2-1	-	TRBV5-1	TGCGCCAGCAGCAACGACAGGACTCTAAAGTTCTTC	CASSNDRTLKFF
-	TRBJ1-2	-	TRBV5-1	TGCGCCAGCCAAGGACAAGACCTTAACTATGGCTACACCTTC	CASQGQDLNYGYTF
few	TRBJ2-1	-	TRBV18	TGTGCCAGCTCACCAGGACAACGCAATGAGCAGTTCTTC	CASSPGQRNEQFF
-	TRBJ2-1	-	TRBV6-1	TGTGCCAGCAGTGAAAGGGTTTTGGGCGGGGTCAATGAGCAGTTCTTC	CASSERVLGGVNEQFF
-	TRBJ2-5	TRBD2	TRBV4-2	TGTGCCAGCAGCCAACTCCTAGCGGGGGCCCAAGAGACCCAGTACTTC	CASSQLLAGAQETQYF
-	TRBJ2-5	TRBD2	TRBV7-9	TGTTCCAGCAGCTTGAGGCGGGGGGTCCCCCAAGAGACCCAGTACTTC	CSSSLRRGVPQETQYF
once	TRBJ2-7	-	TRBV6-5	TGTGCCAGCAGTTACTCTGCAGGGGTGTACGAGCAGTACTTC	CASSYSAGVYEQYF
-	TRBJ2-5	-	TRBV7-8	TGTGCCAGCAGCTATGACCCCAGGGTCGGGGGCCAAGAGACCCAGTACTTC	CASSYDPRVGGQETQYF
-	TRBJ2-7	-	TRBV2	TGTGCCAGCAGAGGCCTAGGAGGCGAGCAGTACTTC	CASRGLGGEQYF
-	TRBJ1-2	-	TRBV5-1	TGCGCCAGCAGCTTGGCGGGGGGGTCGGACTATGGCTACACCTTC	CASSLAGGSDYGYTF
-	TRBJ2-7	TRBD2	TRBV6-5	TGTGCCAGCAGTTCTAGCGGGGCCTACTACTCCTACGAGCAGTACTTC	CASSSSGAYYSYEQYF
few	TRBJ2-7	TRBD2	TRBV5-4	TGTGCCAGCAGCTTGACTGGGTCTAGTAGCGGGGGGCCATCCTCCTACGAGCAGTACTTC	CASSLTGSSSGGPSSYEQYF
-	TRBJ2-7	-	TRBV7-2	TGTGCCAGCAGCCCCCTCTCCTACGAGCAGTACTTC	CASSPLSYEQYF
-	TRBJ2-1	-	TRBV7-9	TGTGCCAGCAGCTCACCCAAGACTCTAGCACTTGCTCCTGAGCAGTTCTTC	CASSSPKTLALAPEQFF
-	TRBJ2-5	TRBD2	TRBV18	TGTGCCAGCTCAAGTGGAGCGGGGGCACAAGAGACCCAGTACTTC	CASSSGAGAQETQYF
-	TRBJ2-6	-	TRBV14	TGTGCCAGCCGCCCAACCTACTCTGGGGCCAACGGCCTGACTTTC	CASRPTYSGANGLTF
few	TRBJ1-5	TRBD1	TRBV5-4	TGTGCCAGCAGCCGGGACAGGGAAGGGCCCCAGCATTTT	CASSRDREGPQHF
-	TRBJ1-1	-	TRBV10-2	TGCGCCAGCAGCAGGACAGTGAACACTGAAGCTTTCTTT	CASSRTVNTEAFF
few	TRBJ1-2	-	TRBV7-2	TGTGCCAGCAGCTTAGTGGGCACCGACCAGAGTGGCTACACCTTC	CASSLVGTDQSGYTF
once	TRBJ2-7	TRBD1	TRBV27	TGTGCCAGCAGACAGGGGGCGCGGGCCGCTACCGAGCAGTACTTC	CASRQGARAATEQYF
-	TRBJ2-7	-	TRBV25-1	TGTGCCAGCAGTGCCCCCTTTGGTGTCGGCGAGCAGTACTTC	CASSAPFGVGEQYF
-	TRBJ2-7	TRBD1	TRBV7-9	TGTGCCAGCAGCAAAACAGGGGGCACGTCCTACGAGCAGTACTTC	CASSKTGGTSYEQYF
-	TRBJ1-2	TRBD1	TRBV18	TGTGCCAGCTCACCGGGGACAGCTAACTATGGCTACACCTTC	CASSPGTANYGYTF
-	TRBJ2-1	TRBD2	TRBV29-1	TGCAGCGTACCCGCGGGACTAGCGGGGGGTTACAATGAGCAGTTCTTC	CSVPAGLAGGYNEQFF
-	TRBJ1-6	-	TRBV6-5	TGTGCCAGCAGTACGGGGGGATCACCCCTCCACTTT	CASSTGGSPLHF
-	TRBJ2-7	-	TRBV11-3	TGTGCCAGCAGCGGCGGGCCCACCTACGAGCAGTACTTC	CASSGGPTYEQYF
-	TRBJ1-1	-	TRBV7-9	TGTGCCAGCAGCCCACAGGAGTTTCGCACTGAAGCTTTCTTT	CASSPQEFRTEAFF
-	TRBJ1-5	-	TRBV5-8	TGTGCCAGCAGCTTGGTTGGCAGTTATAGCAATCAGCCCCAGCATTTT	CASSLVGSYSNQPQHF
-	TRBJ2-1	-	TRBV7-9	TGTGCCAGCAGCTTGCAACAGGACAATGAGCAGTTCTTC	CASSLQQDNEQFF
-	TRBJ2-3	-	TRBV6-1	TGTGCCAGCAGTGAAAGAAACAGCTTCTTTAGCACAGATACGCAGTATTTT	CASSERNSFFSTDTQYF
-	TRBJ2-1	-	TRBV5-1	TGCGCCAGCAGCTTGGTGAGAGATTACAATGAGCAGTTCTTC	CASSLVRDYNEQFF
once	TRBJ1-2	-	TRBV4-1	TGCGCCAGCAGCCAGTCCTACAGGGATCTCCAGGATGGCTACACCTTC	CASSQSYRDLQDGYTF
-	TRBJ1-2	-	TRBV7-2	TGTGCCAGCAGCTTAGAGGGGCAGGGCCGTGGCTACACCTTC	CASSLEGQGRGYTF
once	TRBJ2-2	-	TRBV6-4	TGTGCCAGCAGTGAAAACAGGGCGGACGGGGAGCTGTTTTTT	CASSENRADGELFF
-	TRBJ2-7	-	TRBV9	TGTGCCAGCAGCGTAGGACCAGACAGCTACGAGCAGTACTTC	CASSVGPDSYEQYF
-	TRBJ2-1	TRBD2	TRBV6-5	TGTGCCAGCAGTTACCTCCTAGCGGGGGGGTACAATGAGCAGTTCTTC	CASSYLLAGGYNEQFF
-	TRBJ1-1	-	TRBV2	TGTGCCAGCAAGGGGCGGACTGAAGCTTTCTTT	CASKGRTEAFF
-	TRBJ1-3	-	TRBV2	TGTGCCAGCAGTGAATCCCGCTCTGGAAACACCATATATTTT	CASSESRSGNTIYF
once	TRBJ1-2	TRBD1	TRBV7-2	TGTGCCAGCAGCTCGACCGGGACAGGGGGCGATGGCTACACCTTC	CASSSTGTGGDGYTF
-	TRBJ2-3	-	TRBV9	TGTGCCAGCAGCGTAGAGGCGGGGGTCCCGGGGGCCGCAGATACGCAGTATTTT	CASSVEAGVPGAADTQYF
-	TRBJ1-1	-	TRBV7-9	TGTGCCAGCAGCTTAGAAGTTGGGCTTACGGAAGCTTTCTTT	CASSLEVGLTEAFF
-	TRBJ2-1	-	TRBV7-9	TGTGCCAGCTCAAGAGGGGGGGATTACAATGAGCAGTTCTTC	CASSRGGDYNEQFF
-	TRBJ2-7	TRBD2	TRBV5-1	TGCGCCAGCACCGACACTAGCGGGGATGACGAGCAGTACTTC	CASTDTSGDDEQYF
-	TRBJ1-2	TRBD1	TRBV25-1	TGTGCCAGCAGTGGACAGGGGGGAATCCTCTATGGCTACACCTTC	CASSGQGGILYGYTF
-	TRBJ1-5	TRBD1	TRBV30	TGTGCCTGGAGTCCCGATCTTGGACAGGGGAGTCAGCCTCAGCATTTT	CAWSPDLGQGSQPQHF
-	TRBJ1-5	-	TRBV27	TGTGCCAGCAGTTTACTGGGGGCAAACAATCAGCCCCAGCATTTT	CASSLLGANNQPQHF
once	TRBJ2-1	TRBD2	TRBV5-8	TGTGCCAGCAGCGGTGGACTAGCGGGGGTTTACAATGAGCAGTTCTTC	CASSGGLAGVYNEQFF